The 21 T cell receptor beta chains below all came from one sample that was sequenced in a study of response to subunit inactivated influenza vaccine. A single record per CDR3 protein comes from TCRdb applying MiXCR to the RT-PCR reads. The sample contains approximately 530,000 distinct CDR3 sequences, 6.5% to 8% of which appear only once. The starting material was PBMCs from blood, obtained around 25 months after vaccination. These receptor sequences come from a man aged 50-75 years who received an inactivated influenza vaccine.

The chain combines TRBV6-1 with TRBJ2-3, with D perhaps TRBD2 (7 bases). This CDR3 spans 14 amino acids. V shed 11 bases and J shed 5 bases, with 20 bases lying between them. Germline loops: CDR1 MNHNS, CDR2 SASEGT. Here the CDR3 DNA reads TGTGCCTGCACCGAACGGGGGGCCCAAGATACGCAGTATTTT. It codes for CACTERGAQDTQYF.

V and J are TRBV7-3 and TRBJ2-3; possibly TRBD1 for D (6 bases). Trimming left V 0 bases short and J 4 bases short, with 11 bases between. The CDR3 length is 15 residues. From germline, CDR1 is SGHTA and CDR2 FQGTGA. The CDR3 DNA is TGTGCCAGCAGCTTAACCAGGGGTGGCGCAGATACGCAGTATTTT. Encoded protein: CASSLTRGGADTQYF. The full variable domain, completed using reference TRBV7-3 and TRBJ2-3, is GAGVSQTPSNKVTEKGKYVELRCDPISGHTALYWYRQSLGQGPEFLIYFQGTGAADDSGLPNDRFFAVRPEGSVSTLKIQRTERGDSAVYLCASSLTRGGADTQYFGPGTRLTVL.

This clonotype was detected ten times or more. The chain is built from TRBV5-1 and TRBJ1-2; no definite D call. V gave up 0 bases and J gave up 0 bases, with 3 bases separating them. Germline CDR1 reads SGHRS; CDR2 reads YFSETQ. This CDR3 is built from 13 residues. The DNA of the CDR3 is TGCGCCAGCAGCTTGGACACTAACTATGGCTACACCTTC. This encodes CASSLDTNYGYTF.

This clonotype was counted between two and nine times. The chain couples TRBV5-1 to TRBJ2-3, with 12 bases fitting TRBD2. The CDR3 has 16 residues. Per the germline V gene, CDR1 is SGHRS and CDR2 is YFSETQ. The ends lost 0 bases at V and 5 bases at J; junction bases unmatched: 4. CDR3 sequence (DNA): TGCGCCAGCAGCTTGGGCACTAGCGGGGGGCAAGATACGCAGTATTTT. Translated, it gives CASSLGTSGGQDTQYF.

This clonotype was detected a few times. The rearrangement uses TRBV5-5 and TRBJ1-6; D might be TRBD1 (5 bases). The V gene's germline CDR1 is SGHKS and CDR2 YYEKEE (reference sequence). This CDR3 comprises 16 residues. V lost 5 bases and J lost 2, with 14 bases in between. The CDR3 sequence: CASSLTARPYNSPLHF. CDR3 nucleotides: TGTGCCAGCAGTCTGACAGCACGCCCCTATAATTCACCCCTCCACTTT.

V usage is TRBV10-3 and J usage is TRBJ1-1; D is unresolved. The CDR3 runs 14 residues. Per the germline V gene, CDR1 is ENHRY and CDR2 is SYGVKD. Trimming left V 5 bases short and J 4 bases short, with 14 bases between. The CDR3 DNA sequence: TGTGCCATCAGTTCCGGGCGATCCATCACTGAAGCTTTCTTT. Protein product: CAISSGRSITEAFF.

The chain employs TRBV12-3 or TRBV12-4 and TRBJ2-5; D gene unclear. Trimming cost V 4 bases and J 9 bases, with 9 bases left between them. CDR3 length: 11 residues. The CDR3 coding sequence is TGTGCCAGCAGTTCGAGGTGGGCCCAGTACTTC. Amino acid sequence: CASSSRWAQYF.

This chain uses TRBV6-2 or TRBV6-3 with TRBJ1-4, with 9 positions matching TRBD1. Germline CDR1 and CDR2: MNHEY and SVGEGT. This CDR3 region has 16 residues. Trimming removed 6 bases from V and 10 bases from J; junction bases left unmatched: 15. The CDR3 DNA follows: TGTGCCAGCAGCCAAGGACAGGGGAGAATCTCAGGAAAACTGTTTTTT. This translates into CASSQGQGRISGKLFF.

This clonotype has more than one count but fewer than ten. V is TRBV20-1 and J is TRBJ2-3; no firm D call. CDR1 is DFQATT and CDR2 is SNEGSKA in the germline V gene (reference sequence). The CDR3 extends over 13 amino acids. The V end was cut by 3 bases, the J end by 6 bases, with 13 bases between. CDR3 sequence: CSASLTGRDTQYF. The CDR3 coding sequence is TGCAGTGCTAGCCTTACCGGGCGGGATACGCAGTATTTT.

The V and J genes are TRBV5-1 and TRBJ2-2; no clear D. The germline V gene encodes CDR1 SGHRS and CDR2 YFSETQ. This CDR3 has 15 amino acids. V was trimmed by 3 bases and J by 3 bases, leaving 12 bases between them. CDR3 protein: CASSSTGPHTGELFF. As DNA, the CDR3 is TGCGCCAGCAGCTCAACTGGTCCTCACACCGGGGAGCTGTTTTTT.

In its sample, this clonotype was seen many times. This chain connects TRBV3-1 to TRBJ1-3; 9 positions agree with TRBD1. Germline lookup yields CDR1 LGHDT and CDR2 YNNKEL (reference sequence). J lost 3 bases, V lost 2 bases, and 8 bases had no gene match. The CDR3 contains 17 residues. CDR3 sequence (DNA): TGTGCCAGCAGCCAACGGACAGGGGCCTTCAATGGAAACACCATATATTTT. The encoded protein is CASSQRTGAFNGNTIYF.

This clonotype was recorded at least ten times. The V and J genes are TRBV7-9 and TRBJ1-6; D is unresolved. V lost 5 bases to trimming and J lost 2 bases, with 13 bases between them. This CDR3 is 16 amino acids long. CDR1 is SEHNR and CDR2 is FQNEAQ in the germline V gene (reference sequence). The CDR3, as DNA: TGTGCCAGCAGCCCGCTAATTGGGGCCTATAATTCACCCCTCCACTTT. Its translation is CASSPLIGAYNSPLHF.

This clonotype appeared a few times. The chain has TRBV15 and TRBJ2-5; weak D call: TRBD1 (6 bases). This CDR3 has 13 amino acids. From germline, CDR1 is LNHNV and CDR2 YYDKDF (reference sequence). Trimming took off 7 bases at V and 2 bases at J, with 11 bases between the two ends. CDR3 sequence: CATMQDRQETQYF. DNA for the CDR3: TGTGCCACCATGCAGGACAGACAAGAGACCCAGTACTTC.

In its sample, this clonotype was seen a few times. The genes are TRBV14 and TRBJ2-3; tentatively, D is TRBD2 (6 bases). Germline V gene lookup returns CDR1 SGHDN and CDR2 FVKESK. This CDR3 has 16 residues. V lost 4 bases, J lost 2 bases, and 16 bases lay in between. Here the CDR3 DNA reads TGTGCCAGCAGCCGAGACGGGGGACGGGTCACAGATACGCAGTATTTT. This codes for CASSRDGGRVTDTQYF. Full variable domain (missing parts from reference TRBV14 and TRBJ2-3): EAGVTQFPSHSVIEKGQTVTLRCDPISGHDNLYWYRRVMGKEIKFLLHFVKESKQDESGMPNNRFLAERTGGTYSTLKVQPAELEDSGVYFCASSRDGGRVTDTQYFGPGTRLTVL.

This clonotype was found many times. The chain combines TRBV27 with TRBJ2-1; 10 bases agree with TRBD1. The germline gives CDR1 MNHEY, CDR2 SMNVEV (reference sequence). The V gene end was trimmed by 6 bases and the J gene end by 1 base; junction bases not matched to a gene: 3. This CDR3 has 15 amino acids. CDR3 sequence (DNA): TGTGCCAGCAGCGGACAGGGGGGATCCTACAATGAGCAGTTCTTC. Amino acid sequence: CASSGQGGSYNEQFF.

The chain employs TRBV20-1 and TRBJ2-7, with D perhaps matching TRBD1 (5 bases). Germline CDR1 and CDR2: DFQATT and SNEGSKA (reference sequence). The CDR3 length is 14 residues. V lost 0 bases and J 4 bases, leaving 13 bases between the germline ends. CDR3 sequence reads: CSARDGSGPYEQYF. The DNA of the CDR3 is TGCAGTGCTAGAGATGGCTCAGGGCCATACGAGCAGTACTTC.

This clonotype was detected only a few times. The chain has TRBV27 and TRBJ1-5; no reliable D call. Per the germline V gene, CDR1 is MNHEY and CDR2 is SMNVEV (reference sequence). This CDR3 spans 14 amino acids. V gave up 2 bases and J gave up 2 bases, with 7 bases separating them. DNA for the CDR3: TGTGCCAGCAGTTTAACGAGGGGCAATCAGCCCCAGCATTTT. It codes for CASSLTRGNQPQHF.

There are a few counts of this clonotype. The chain has TRBV20-1 and TRBJ2-3; the match to TRBD2 covers 8 bases. V was pared by 6 bases and J by 1 base, with 6 bases of the junction left unmatched. Germline V gene lookup returns CDR1 DFQATT and CDR2 SNEGSKA (reference sequence). This CDR3 is 14 amino acids long. CDR3 in amino acids: CSAREAGGTDTQYF. DNA for the CDR3: TGCAGTGCACGGGAAGCGGGGGGCACAGATACGCAGTATTTT.

This clonotype appeared many times. This rearrangement joins TRBV5-1 to TRBJ2-2, with TRBD1 as a possible D gene (6 bases). V was trimmed by 2 bases and J by 0 bases, leaving 17 bases between them. The CDR3 loop spans 18 amino acids. The germline V gene encodes CDR1 SGHRS and CDR2 YFSETQ. The chain's CDR3 is CASSFSGTTSANTGELFF. Here the CDR3 DNA reads TGCGCCAGCAGCTTCTCCGGGACAACCTCTGCGAACACCGGGGAGCTGTTTTTT.

V and J are TRBV6-5 and TRBJ1-1; no reliable D call. V was pared by 0 bases and J by 5 bases, with 10 bases between. CDR1 is MNHEY and CDR2 is SVGAGI in the germline V gene. This CDR3 is built from 14 residues. The CDR3: CASSYSRGWTEAFF. DNA of the CDR3: TGTGCCAGCAGTTACTCGCGGGGTTGGACTGAAGCTTTCTTT.

The chain has TRBV6-5 and TRBJ2-7, with D perhaps matching TRBD1 or TRBD2 (6 bases each). CDR1 is MNHEY, CDR2 SVGAGI, per germline. Deletions cut 5 bases from V and 7 bases from J, with 12 bases between. The CDR3 is 12 amino acids. CDR3 sequence: CASSLRGQEQYF. In DNA, the CDR3 is TGTGCCAGCAGTCTCCGGGGGCAAGAGCAGTACTTC.